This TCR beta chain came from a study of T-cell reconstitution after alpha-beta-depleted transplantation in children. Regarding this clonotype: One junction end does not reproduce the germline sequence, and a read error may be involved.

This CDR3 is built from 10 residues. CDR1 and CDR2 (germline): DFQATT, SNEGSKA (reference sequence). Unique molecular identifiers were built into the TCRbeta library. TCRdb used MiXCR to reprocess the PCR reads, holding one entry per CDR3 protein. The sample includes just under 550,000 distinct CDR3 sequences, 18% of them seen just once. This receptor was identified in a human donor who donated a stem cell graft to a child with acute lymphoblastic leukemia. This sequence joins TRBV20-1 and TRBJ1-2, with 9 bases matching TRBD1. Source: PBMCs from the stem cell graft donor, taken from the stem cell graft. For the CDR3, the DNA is TGCAGTGCTCAAGGACAGGGGACCCACTTC. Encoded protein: CSAQGQGTHF.